The 2 T cell receptor beta chains given below trace back to one sample, sequenced in a study of cytomegalovirus exposure and HLA in healthy donors. The primer mix had 60 Vbeta and 13 Jbeta primers. Assay used: immunoSEQ multiplex PCR; TCRdb lists only in-frame clones, some missing. The repertoire has about 160,000 clones, roughly 83% of them found once; the top ten carry under 1.1%. Sequenced: PBMCs. These receptors originate from a man under 40 in good health and CMV-seronegative.

V usage is TRBV6-1 and J usage is TRBJ1-4; tentatively, D is TRBD1 (6 bases). Germline V CDR1 and CDR2: MNHNS, SASEGT. CDR3 length: 15 amino acids. V was shortened by 5 bases and J by 6 bases, with 16 bases between the two germline ends. CDR3 region: CASSHAGAVDEKLFF. DNA of the CDR3: TGTGCCAGCAGTCACGCAGGGGCCGTTGATGAAAAACTGTTTTTT.

This clone has just a few counts. The rearrangement links TRBV9 to TRBJ2-7; D is perhaps TRBD1 (5 bases). CDR1 and CDR2 (germline): SGDLS, YYNGEE. The CDR3 is 15 amino acids. Trimming pared 0 bases from V and 1 base from J, leaving 11 bases between. CDR3 sequence reads: CASSVARDSSYEQYF. The CDR3 bases are TGTGCCAGCAGCGTAGCTCGTGACAGTTCCTACGAGCAGTACTTC.